These T cell receptor beta chains were read from a single sample in a study of OX40 agonist ivuxolimab in advanced cancers. The data were produced by immunoSEQ multiplex PCR, yet TCRdb's version contains in-frame clones alone and is incomplete. The profile shows tens of thousands of clones, 81% of them singletons. The specimen was CD4+ or CD8+ T cells sorted from blood, collected in a trial of the OX40 agonist ivuxolimab. Receptors originate from an adult with an advanced solid tumor such as melanoma, head and neck, liver or kidney cancer. The CDR3 runs from the conserved cysteine through the conserved F or W. Clone size is not always given. Where it is, it says once, few, many or a class for expanded clones.

clone_size	v_call	j_call	cdr3_aa
.	TRBV15	TRBJ1-2	CATSRDSPSANYGYTF
.	TRBV7-2	TRBJ2-7	CASSSLLETGSFYEQYF
once	TRBV19	TRBJ2-2	CASSPVGQPTNTGELFF
.	TRBV6-1	TRBJ1-5	CAGRWGSGQPQHF
once	TRBV28	TRBJ2-1	CASSLLAGGEQFF
.	TRBV25-1	TRBJ2-3	CASRKDWGDAAAGTQYF
.	TRBV15	TRBJ1-1	CATSSLSENTEAFF
.	TRBV5-6	TRBJ1-2	CASSWTAGGIYGYTF
.	TRBV29-1	TRBJ2-1	CSVALGSGRYNEQFF
few	TRBV9	TRBJ2-1	CASSTGTSGINEQFF
.	TRBV27	TRBJ2-2	CASGVAQNTGELFF